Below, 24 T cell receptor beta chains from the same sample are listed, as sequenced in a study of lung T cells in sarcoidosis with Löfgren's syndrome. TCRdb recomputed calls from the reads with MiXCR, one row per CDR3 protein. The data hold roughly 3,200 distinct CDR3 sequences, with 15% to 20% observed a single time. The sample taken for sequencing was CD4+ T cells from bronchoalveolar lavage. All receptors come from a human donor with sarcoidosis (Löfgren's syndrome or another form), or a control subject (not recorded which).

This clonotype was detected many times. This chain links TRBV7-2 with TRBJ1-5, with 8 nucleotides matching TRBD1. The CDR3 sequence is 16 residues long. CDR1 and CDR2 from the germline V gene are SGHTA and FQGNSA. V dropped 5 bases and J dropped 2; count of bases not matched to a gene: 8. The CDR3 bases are TGTGCCAGCAGCCCGATGGAGACAGGGGGCAATCAGCCCCAGCATTTT. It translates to CASSPMETGGNQPQHF. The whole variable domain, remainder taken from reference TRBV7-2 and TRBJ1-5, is GAGVSQSPSNKVTEKGKDVELRCDPISGHTALYWYRQSLGQGLEFLIYFQGNSAPDKSGLPSDRFSAERTGGSVSTLTIQRTQQEDSAVYLCASSPMETGGNQPQHFGDGTRLSIL.

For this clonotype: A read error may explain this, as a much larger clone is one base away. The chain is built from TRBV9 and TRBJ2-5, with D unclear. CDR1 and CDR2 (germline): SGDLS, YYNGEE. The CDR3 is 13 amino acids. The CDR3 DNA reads TGTGCCAGCGGCGTAGGTTTCCAAGAGACCCAGTACTTC. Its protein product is CASGVGFQETQYF.

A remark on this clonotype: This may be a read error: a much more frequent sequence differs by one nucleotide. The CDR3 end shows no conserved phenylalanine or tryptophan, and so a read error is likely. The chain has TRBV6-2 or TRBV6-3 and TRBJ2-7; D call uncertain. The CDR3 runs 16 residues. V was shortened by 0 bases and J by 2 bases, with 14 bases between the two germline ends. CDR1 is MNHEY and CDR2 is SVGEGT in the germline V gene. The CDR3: CASSYSLRELTYEQYI. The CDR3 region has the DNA TGTGCCAGCAGTTACTCGTTAAGGGAACTTACCTACGAGCAGTACATC.

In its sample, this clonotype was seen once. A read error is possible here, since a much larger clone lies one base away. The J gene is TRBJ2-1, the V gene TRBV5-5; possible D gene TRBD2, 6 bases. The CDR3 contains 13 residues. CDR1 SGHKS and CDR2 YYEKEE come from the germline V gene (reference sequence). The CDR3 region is CASSLVPGREQLF. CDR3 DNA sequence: TGTGCCAGCAGCTTGGTTCCGGGCCGGGAGCAGCTCTTC.

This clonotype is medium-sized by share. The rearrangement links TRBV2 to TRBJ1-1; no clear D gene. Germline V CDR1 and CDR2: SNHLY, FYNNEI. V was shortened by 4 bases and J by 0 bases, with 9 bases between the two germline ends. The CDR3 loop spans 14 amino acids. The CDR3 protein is CASSVASLNTEAFF. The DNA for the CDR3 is TGTGCCAGCAGTGTGGCCAGCCTGAACACTGAAGCTTTCTTT.

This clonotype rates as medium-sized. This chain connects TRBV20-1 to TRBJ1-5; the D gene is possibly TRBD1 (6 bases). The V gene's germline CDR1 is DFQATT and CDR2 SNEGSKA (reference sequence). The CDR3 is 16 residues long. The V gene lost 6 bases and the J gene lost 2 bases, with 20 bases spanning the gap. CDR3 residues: CSAIRGASDRNQPQHF. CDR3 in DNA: TGCAGTGCCATTCGGGGGGCCTCCGATCGCAATCAGCCCCAGCATTTT.

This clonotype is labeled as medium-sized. CDR3 in amino acids: CASSSGAGTGKRGEQYV. CDR3 sequence (DNA): TGTGCCAGCAGCTCGGGGGCCGGGACAGGGAAAAGAGGCGAGCAGTACGTC. This chain connects TRBV11-3 to TRBJ2-7; 9 nucleotides agree with TRBD1. The CDR3 is 17 amino acids. Unmatched junction bases numbered 16, after V lost 4 bases and J lost 6 bases. CDR1 is SGHNT, CDR2 YENEEA, per germline.

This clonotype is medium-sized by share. In DNA, the CDR3 is TGTGCCAGCAGCAGACTACAGGGAGGTTCACCCCTCCACTTT. This codes for CASSRLQGGSPLHF. The chain uses TRBV12-3 or TRBV12-4 and TRBJ1-6, with D maybe TRBD1 (6 bases). With 6 bases removed from V and 9 bases from J, the gap between germline ends came to 15 bases. The CDR3 runs 14 residues.

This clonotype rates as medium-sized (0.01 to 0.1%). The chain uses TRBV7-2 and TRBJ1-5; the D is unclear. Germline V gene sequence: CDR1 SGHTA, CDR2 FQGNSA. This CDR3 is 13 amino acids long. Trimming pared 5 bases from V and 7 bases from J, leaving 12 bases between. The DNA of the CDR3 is TGTGCCAGCAGCCCTACTCGGGAGCAGCCCCAGCATTTT. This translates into CASSPTREQPQHF. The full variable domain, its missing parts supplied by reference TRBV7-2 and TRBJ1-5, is GAGVSQSPSNKVTEKGKDVELRCDPISGHTALYWYRQSLGQGLEFLIYFQGNSAPDKSGLPSDRFSAERTGGSVSTLTIQRTQQEDSAVYLCASSPTREQPQHFGDGTRLSIL.

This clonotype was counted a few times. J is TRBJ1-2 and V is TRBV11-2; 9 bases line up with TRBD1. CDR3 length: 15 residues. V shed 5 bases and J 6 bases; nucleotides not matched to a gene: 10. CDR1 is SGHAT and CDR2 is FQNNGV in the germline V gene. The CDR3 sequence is CASSHSGTGWDGYTF. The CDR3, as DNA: TGTGCCAGCAGCCACTCCGGGACAGGGTGGGATGGCTACACCTTC.

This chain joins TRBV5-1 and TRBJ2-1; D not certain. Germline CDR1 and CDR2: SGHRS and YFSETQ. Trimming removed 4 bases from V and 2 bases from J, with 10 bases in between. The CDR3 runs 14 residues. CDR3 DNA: TGCGCCAGCAGCCCCGGGCCAGCCTACAATGAGCAGTTCTTC. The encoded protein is CASSPGPAYNEQFF.

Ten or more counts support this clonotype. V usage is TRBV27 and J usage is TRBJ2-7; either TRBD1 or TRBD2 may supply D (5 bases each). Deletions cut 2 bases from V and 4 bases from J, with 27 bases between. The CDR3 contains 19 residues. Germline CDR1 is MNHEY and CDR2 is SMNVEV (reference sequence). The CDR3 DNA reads TGTGCCAGCAGTTTAAAGGGCACAGGAGGAATCTCACCCGGGTACGAGCAGTACGTC. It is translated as CASSLKGTGGISPGYEQYV.

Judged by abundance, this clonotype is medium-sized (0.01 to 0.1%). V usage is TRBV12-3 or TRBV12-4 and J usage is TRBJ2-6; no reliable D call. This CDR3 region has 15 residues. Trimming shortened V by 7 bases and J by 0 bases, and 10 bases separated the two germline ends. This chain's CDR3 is CASTTRSSGANVLTF. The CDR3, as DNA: TGTGCCAGCACCACCCGTTCCTCTGGGGCCAACGTCCTGACTTTC.

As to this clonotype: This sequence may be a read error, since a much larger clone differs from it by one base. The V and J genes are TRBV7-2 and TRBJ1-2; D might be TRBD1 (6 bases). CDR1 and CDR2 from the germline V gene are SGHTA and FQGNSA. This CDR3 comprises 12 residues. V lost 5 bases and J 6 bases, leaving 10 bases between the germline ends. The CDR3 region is CASSNGQHGYTF. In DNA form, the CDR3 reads TGTGCCAGCAGCAATGGACAGCATGGCTACACCTTC.

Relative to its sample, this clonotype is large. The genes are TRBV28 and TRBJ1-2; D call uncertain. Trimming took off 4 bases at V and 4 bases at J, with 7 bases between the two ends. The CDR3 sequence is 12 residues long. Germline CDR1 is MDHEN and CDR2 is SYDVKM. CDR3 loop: CASSSRRYGYTF. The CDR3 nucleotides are TGTGCCAGCAGTTCTCGCCGCTATGGCTACACCTTC.

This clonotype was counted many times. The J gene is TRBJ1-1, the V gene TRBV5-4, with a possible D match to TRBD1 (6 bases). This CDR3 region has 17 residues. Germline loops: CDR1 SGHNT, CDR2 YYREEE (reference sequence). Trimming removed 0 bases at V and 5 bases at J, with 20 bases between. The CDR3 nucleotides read TGTGCCAGCAGCTTGGGGGGGCTAAGGGCTTTGGAGACTGAAGCTTTCTTT. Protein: CASSLGGLRALETEAFF.

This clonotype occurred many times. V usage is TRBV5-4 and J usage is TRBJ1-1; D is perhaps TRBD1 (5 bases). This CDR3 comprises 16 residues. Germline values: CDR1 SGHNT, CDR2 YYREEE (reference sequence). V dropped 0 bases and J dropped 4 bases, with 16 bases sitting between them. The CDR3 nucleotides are TGTGCCAGCAGCTTGGAAGGGACCATGGGGGGCACTGAAGCTTTCTTT. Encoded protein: CASSLEGTMGGTEAFF.

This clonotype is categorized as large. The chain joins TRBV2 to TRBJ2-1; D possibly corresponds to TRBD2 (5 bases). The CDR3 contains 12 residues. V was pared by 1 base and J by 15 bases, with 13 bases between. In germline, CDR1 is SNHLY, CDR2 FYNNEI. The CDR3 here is CASSEERTYTFF. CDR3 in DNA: TGTGCCAGCAGTGAAGAAAGGACTTATACGTTCTTC.

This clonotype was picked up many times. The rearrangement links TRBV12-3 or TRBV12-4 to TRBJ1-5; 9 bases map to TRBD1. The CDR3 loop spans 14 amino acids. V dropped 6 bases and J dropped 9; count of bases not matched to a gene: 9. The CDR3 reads CASSYRDRVRPQHF. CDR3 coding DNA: TGTGCCAGCAGCTACAGGGACAGGGTACGGCCCCAGCATTTT.

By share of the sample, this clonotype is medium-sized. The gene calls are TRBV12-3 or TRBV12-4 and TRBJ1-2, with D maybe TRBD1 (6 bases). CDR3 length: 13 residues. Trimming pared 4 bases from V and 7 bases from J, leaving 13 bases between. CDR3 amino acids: CASSYTGRSGYTF. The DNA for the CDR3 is TGTGCCAGCAGTTATACAGGGAGAAGTGGCTACACCTTC.

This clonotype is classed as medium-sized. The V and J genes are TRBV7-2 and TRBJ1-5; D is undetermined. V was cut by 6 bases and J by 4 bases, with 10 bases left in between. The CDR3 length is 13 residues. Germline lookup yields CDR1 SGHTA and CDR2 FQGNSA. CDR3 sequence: CASSYRGNQPQHF. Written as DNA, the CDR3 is TGTGCCAGCAGTTACAGAGGTAATCAGCCCCAGCATTTT.

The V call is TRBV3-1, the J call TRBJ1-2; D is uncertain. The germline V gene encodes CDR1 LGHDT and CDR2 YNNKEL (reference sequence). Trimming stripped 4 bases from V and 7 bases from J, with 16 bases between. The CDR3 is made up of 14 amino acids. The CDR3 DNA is TGTGCCAGCAGCCCCCTGGCAGCCGAGGGTGGCTACACCTTC. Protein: CASSPLAAEGGYTF.

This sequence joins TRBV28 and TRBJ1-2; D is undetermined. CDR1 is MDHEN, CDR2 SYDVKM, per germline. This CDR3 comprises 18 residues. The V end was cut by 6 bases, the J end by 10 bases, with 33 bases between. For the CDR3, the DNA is TGTGCCAGCAGGGCACTCCTCCTTTCGACCGCGATCGCCTATAACTACACCTTC. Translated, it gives CASRALLLSTAIAYNYTF.

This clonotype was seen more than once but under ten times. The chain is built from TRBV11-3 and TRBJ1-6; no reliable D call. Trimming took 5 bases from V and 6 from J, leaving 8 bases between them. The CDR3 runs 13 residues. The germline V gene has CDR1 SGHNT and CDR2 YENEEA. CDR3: CASSPGPNSPLHF. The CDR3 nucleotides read TGTGCCAGCAGCCCGGGCCCTAATTCACCCCTCCACTTT.